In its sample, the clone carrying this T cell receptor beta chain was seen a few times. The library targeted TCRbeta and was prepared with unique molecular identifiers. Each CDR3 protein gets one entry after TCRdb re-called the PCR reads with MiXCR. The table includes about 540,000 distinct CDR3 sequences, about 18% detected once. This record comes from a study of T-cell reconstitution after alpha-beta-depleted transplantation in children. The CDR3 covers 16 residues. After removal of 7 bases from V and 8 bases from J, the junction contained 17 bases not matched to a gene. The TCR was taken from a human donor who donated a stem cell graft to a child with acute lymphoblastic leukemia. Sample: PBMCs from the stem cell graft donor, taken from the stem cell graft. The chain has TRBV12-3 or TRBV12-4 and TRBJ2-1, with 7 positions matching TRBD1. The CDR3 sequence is CASNRGAGPAGDEQFF. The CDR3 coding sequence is TGTGCCAGCAACAGGGGTGCCGGACCCGCAGGCGATGAGCAGTTCTTC.